This T cell receptor beta chain was identified in a study of cytomegalovirus exposure and HLA in healthy donors. PCR amplification relied on 60 Vbeta primers (plus 13 Jbeta primers). Libraries were prepared by immunoSEQ multiplex PCR; TCRdb keeps only in-frame clonotypes and omits some of them. The data show 65,000 to 80,000 clones, approximately 74% seen once. Germline V gene lookup returns CDR1 SGDLS and CDR2 YYNGEE. The CDR3 covers 16 residues. After removal of 4 bases from V and 7 bases from J, the junction contained 7 bases not matched to a gene. The sequence was collected from a man in his forties in good health and CMV-seropositive. The sample consisted of PBMCs. This chain connects TRBV9 to TRBJ2-1, with TRBD2 matching over 14 bases. CDR3 loop: CASSPGGLAGENEQFF. The CDR3 DNA is TGTGCCAGCAGCCCGGGGGGACTAGCGGGGGAGAATGAGCAGTTCTTC.